These 13 T cell receptor beta chains were all obtained from the same sample, sequenced in a study of T cells in Graves' hyperthyroidism and ophthalmopathy. TCR beta CDR3 regions were amplified from RNA. The study used the HTBI primer set for a first-round RT-PCR of the TCR CDR3. TCRdb used MiXCR to reprocess the multiplex PCR reads, holding one entry per CDR3 protein. The sample consists of around 600,000 distinct CDR3 sequences, roughly 15% of them appearing once. Specimen: blood. These receptors all stem from a woman aged 45-65 years with Graves' ophthalmopathy.

In this sample, this clonotype turned up many times. J is TRBJ2-1 and V is TRBV20-1; no clear D. The V end was cut by 2 bases, the J end by 4 bases, with 9 bases between. Germline CDR1 DFQATT, CDR2 SNEGSKA (reference sequence). CDR3 size: 13 residues. For the CDR3, the DNA is TGCAGTGCTAGATGGGCGTTATACAATGAGCAGTTCTTC. Residues: CSARWALYNEQFF.

This clonotype has a count of ten or more. This chain uses TRBV7-2 with TRBJ1-6; TRBD1 aligns across 9 bases. The CDR3 extends over 14 amino acids. From germline, CDR1 is SGHTA and CDR2 FQGNSA. V gave up 2 bases and J gave up 9 bases; unmatched junction bases: 2. The CDR3 is CASSLTGGSSPLHF. CDR3 DNA: TGTGCCAGCAGCTTAACAGGGGGCAGTTCACCCCTCCACTTT.

V and J are TRBV11-3 and TRBJ2-3; 14 bases align to TRBD2. This CDR3 has 17 residues. The germline V gene has CDR1 SGHNT and CDR2 YENEEA. Trimming took 5 bases from V and 4 from J; bases not matched to a gene: 8. CDR3 in amino acids: CASSQSGLAGGPDTQYF. CDR3 sequence (DNA): TGTGCCAGCAGCCAATCCGGACTAGCGGGAGGTCCAGATACGCAGTATTTT.

This clonotype was recorded at least ten times. The rearrangement uses TRBV2 and TRBJ2-1, with 8 bases aligning to TRBD2. Germline V CDR1 and CDR2: SNHLY, FYNNEI. The CDR3 sequence is 12 residues long. V lost 7 bases and J lost 7; bases outside the gene matches: 3. The CDR3 nucleotides are TGTGCCAGCATAGGCGGGAGGAATGAGCAGTTCTTC. Its protein is CASIGGRNEQFF.

About this clonotype itself: This may be a read error, as it is one base from a much larger clone. This sequence joins TRBV29-1 and TRBJ2-5, with D perhaps TRBD1 (5 bases). The CDR3 is made up of 14 amino acids. Germline V gene sequence: CDR1 SQVTM, CDR2 ANQGSEA. V was pared by 4 bases and J by 5 bases, with 17 bases between. CDR3 DNA: TGCAGCGTTGCTTGGGCAGGGTCGCTGGAGACCCAGTACTTC. Translation gives CSVAWAGSLETQYF.

The chain uses TRBV25-1 and TRBJ1-4; the D gene is possibly TRBD1 (6 bases). The germline CDR1 and CDR2 sequences are MGHDK and SYGVNS. The CDR3 totals 15 residues. V dropped 1 base and J dropped 6 bases, with 12 bases sitting between them. For the CDR3, the DNA is TGTGCCAGCAGTGAATTTCAGGGGTCGGATGAAAAACTGTTTTTT. Its translation is CASSEFQGSDEKLFF.

This clonotype was seen a handful of times. The rearrangement links TRBV9 to TRBJ1-4, with D perhaps TRBD1 (6 bases). V shed 5 bases and J shed 2 bases, with 16 bases lying between them. This CDR3 has 16 amino acids. In germline, CDR1 is SGDLS, CDR2 YYNGEE. The CDR3 spells CASSSTRGSTNEKLFF. In DNA, the CDR3 is TGTGCCAGCAGTTCTACCAGGGGTAGCACTAATGAAAAACTGTTTTTT.

This chain uses TRBV7-9 with TRBJ2-2; no clear D. The V gene's germline CDR1 is SEHNR and CDR2 FQNEAQ (reference sequence). There are 15 residues in the CDR3. Trimming took off 5 bases at V and 1 base at J, with 11 bases between the two ends. CDR3 sequence reads: CASSHPTLNTGELFF. DNA of the CDR3: TGTGCCAGCAGCCACCCGACACTGAACACCGGGGAGCTGTTTTTT.

This clonotype was counted between two and nine times. V usage is TRBV7-9 and J usage is TRBJ2-5; the match to TRBD1 covers 11 bases. Germline lookup yields CDR1 SEHNR and CDR2 FQNEAQ (reference sequence). Trimming removed 6 bases from V and 2 bases from J; junction bases left unmatched: 5. The CDR3 has 15 residues. The CDR3 loop is CASRGTGGTQETQYF. The CDR3 region has the DNA TGTGCCAGCAGGGGGACAGGGGGTACTCAAGAGACCCAGTACTTC.

Many counts were recorded for this clonotype. The rearrangement joins TRBV18 to TRBJ1-2; D is ambiguous. The CDR3 is made up of 12 amino acids. In germline, CDR1 is KGHSH, CDR2 LQKENI. The germline V and J ends were trimmed by 0 bases and 8 bases, with 7 bases remaining between them. CDR3 protein: CASSPPTGGYTF. In DNA, the CDR3 is TGTGCCAGCTCACCACCGACGGGGGGCTACACCTTC.

The genes are TRBV5-1 and TRBJ2-7; no clear D gene. V shed 6 bases and J shed 1 base, with 11 bases lying between them. The germline V gene encodes CDR1 SGHRS and CDR2 YFSETQ. This CDR3 spans 13 amino acids. CDR3 nucleotides: TGCGCCAGCATCCCGGACGGGTCCTACGAGCAGTACTTC. This codes for CASIPDGSYEQYF.

At least ten counts were recorded for this clonotype. V and J are TRBV7-6 and TRBJ2-1; D not certain. V was cut by 2 bases and J by 7 bases, with 15 bases left in between. Germline V CDR1 and CDR2: SGHVS, FNYEAQ. The CDR3 is 15 residues long. This chain's CDR3 is CASSLLLTRLNEQFF. DNA for the CDR3: TGTGCCAGCAGCTTACTACTGACCAGATTGAATGAGCAGTTCTTC.

For this clonotype: A much larger clone is a single base away; this may be a read error. This rearrangement joins TRBV29-1 to TRBJ1-1; D unclear. V was clipped by 1 base and J by 10 bases, with 13 bases between them. This CDR3 is 12 amino acids long. Germline assignment: CDR1 SQVTM and CDR2 ANQGSEA. DNA of the CDR3: TGCAGCGTTGAAGGGGTCTCCGGCGGAGCTTTCTTT. Its translation: CSVEGVSGGAFF.